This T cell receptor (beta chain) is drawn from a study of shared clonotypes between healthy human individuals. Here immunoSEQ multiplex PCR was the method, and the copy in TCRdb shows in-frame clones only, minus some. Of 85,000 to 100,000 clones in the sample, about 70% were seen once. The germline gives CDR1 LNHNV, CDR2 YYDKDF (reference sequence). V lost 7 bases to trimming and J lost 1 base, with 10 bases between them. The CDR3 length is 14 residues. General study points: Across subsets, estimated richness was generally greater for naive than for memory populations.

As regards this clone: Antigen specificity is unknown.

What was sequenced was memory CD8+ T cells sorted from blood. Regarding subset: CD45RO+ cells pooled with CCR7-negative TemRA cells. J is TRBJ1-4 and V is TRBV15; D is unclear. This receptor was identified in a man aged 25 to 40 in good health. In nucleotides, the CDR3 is TGTGCCACCAAGAAAGGGAAAACTAATGAAAAACTGTTTTTT. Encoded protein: CATKKGKTNEKLFF. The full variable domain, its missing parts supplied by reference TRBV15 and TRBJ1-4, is DAMVIQNPRYQVTQFGKPVTLSCSQTLNHNVMYWYQQKSSQAPKLLFHYYDKDFNNEADTPDNFQSRRPNTSFCFLDIRSPGLGDTAMYLCATKKGKTNEKLFFGSGTQLSVL.